Listed here are 8 T cell receptor beta chains from one sample, sequenced in a study of blood T cell repertoires in COVID-19. Repertoires were generated with immunoSEQ multiplex PCR, while TCRdb's copy carries only in-frame clones and drops some. The data show about 75,000 clones, with more than 65% seen just once and about 22% held by the top ten. Sequenced: peripheral blood. These receptors all come from a woman aged 50 to 60 with acute or convalescent COVID-19.

This chain links TRBV4-3 with TRBJ2-7; D remains unclear. The V end lost 3 bases, the J end lost 0 bases, and 6 bases lay between the germline ends. Germline values: CDR1 LGHNA, CDR2 YSLEER. There are 13 residues in the CDR3. The chain's CDR3 is CASSHPGSYEQYF. For the CDR3, the DNA is TGCGCCAGCAGCCATCCAGGCTCCTACGAGCAGTACTTC.

This clone was detected only once. CDR3 in amino acids: CASSPAGGSTGTDTQYF. The DNA for the CDR3 is TGCGCCAGCAGCCCGGCAGGGGGAAGCACAGGCACAGATACGCAGTATTTT. The chain recombines TRBV5-1 with TRBJ2-3; 7 nucleotides line up with TRBD1. The CDR3 has 17 residues. Germline trimming cut 4 bases from V and 1 base from J; bases unmatched to any gene: 12. Germline V CDR1 and CDR2: SGHRS, YFSETQ.

J is TRBJ1-3 and V is TRBV10-3; D might be TRBD1 (6 bases). CDR1 and CDR2 (germline): ENHRY, SYGVKD. Trimming stripped 6 bases from V and 4 bases from J, with 16 bases between. The CDR3 runs 15 residues. The CDR3 is CAISLGTPRGNTIYF. For the CDR3, the DNA is TGTGCCATCAGCCTAGGGACACCCCGAGGAAACACCATATATTTT.

The chain recombines TRBV5-4 with TRBJ1-2; 9 positions agree with TRBD1. After removal of 0 bases from V and 8 bases from J, the junction contained 5 bases not matched to a gene. The germline V gene encodes CDR1 SGHNT and CDR2 YYREEE (reference sequence). The CDR3 extends over 14 amino acids. For the CDR3, the DNA is TGTGCCAGCAGCTTGGGACAGGGGGGTTGGGGCTACACCTTC. It specifies CASSLGQGGWGYTF. The variable domain in full, completed from reference TRBV5-4 and TRBJ1-2, reads ETGVTQSPTHLIKTRGQQVTLRCSSQSGHNTVSWYQQALGQGPQFIFQYYREEENGRGNFPPRFSGLQFPNYSSELNVNALELDDSALYLCASSLGQGGWGYTFGSGTRLTVV.

V and J are TRBV29-1 and TRBJ2-5; 8 bases are shared with TRBD2. Unmatched junction bases numbered 3, after V lost 5 bases and J lost 1 base. Germline CDR1 and CDR2: SQVTM and ANQGSEA. This CDR3 comprises 13 residues. CDR3 nucleotides: TGCAGCGTTCATAGCGGGACCCAAGAGACCCAGTACTTC. The encoded protein is CSVHSGTQETQYF.

This clone was seen a few times. V gene TRBV19 combines with J gene TRBJ1-5, with 11 bases matching TRBD1. There are 18 residues in the CDR3. In germline, CDR1 is LNHDA, CDR2 SQIVND (reference sequence). V lost 0 bases and J lost 3; bases outside the gene matches: 7. CDR3 region: CASSIDELGQGDNQPQHF. DNA for the CDR3: TGTGCCAGTAGTATAGATGAGTTGGGACAGGGGGACAATCAGCCCCAGCATTTT.

This chain links TRBV5-1 with TRBJ2-5, with 8 positions matching TRBD1. The CDR3 runs 14 residues. Germline V gives CDR1 SGHRS, CDR2 YFSETQ. Trimming removed 2 bases from V and 4 bases from J; junction bases left unmatched: 4. CDR3 nucleotides: TGCGCCAGCAGCTTCCAGGGGGCAGTAGAGACCCAGTACTTC. It encodes CASSFQGAVETQYF. The full variable domain, rest sourced from reference TRBV5-1 and TRBJ2-5, is KAGVTQTPRYLIKTRGQQVTLSCSPISGHRSVSWYQQTPGQGLQFLFEYFSETQRNKGNFPGRFSGRQFSNSRSEMNVSTLELGDSALYLCASSFQGAVETQYFGPGTRLLVL.

The V gene is TRBV5-1, the J gene TRBJ2-1; 8 bases map to TRBD2. The junction had 10 bases not matched to a gene; V was cut back by 1 base and J by 10 bases. The length of the CDR3 is 15 residues. In germline, CDR1 is SGHRS, CDR2 YFSETQ. This CDR3 reads CASSLNGRAPLEQFF. The DNA of the CDR3 is TGCGCCAGCAGCTTGAACGGGAGGGCCCCCTTAGAGCAGTTCTTC.